This TCR beta chain was captured in a study of post-analysis software for immune sequencing data. Study information: Multiple sclerosis in the patients followed relapsing-remitting, secondary progressive and progressive-relapsing courses. Study-wide points: With F measure, samples from one preparation batch clustered together strongly. Controls had significantly higher normalized Chao1 diversity than multiple sclerosis patients. Roughly five TRBV segments were significantly more frequent in patients than in controls. TRBV5-6, TRBV5-1 and TRBV20-1 were among these segments.

The length of the CDR3 is 11 residues. The germline V gene encodes CDR1 LNHNV and CDR2 YYDKDF (reference sequence). cDNA libraries for TCR beta contained unique molecular identifiers. Out of roughly 0.85 to 11 million T cells, 470,000 or so cDNA molecules were generated. TCRdb recomputed calls from the PCR reads with MiXCR, one row per CDR3 protein. The sample includes 380,000 or so distinct CDR3 sequences, roughly 30% of them seen just once. With respect to this clonotype: Its antigen remains unidentified. One end of the junction does not line up with germline, which may come from a read error.

The chain carries TRBV15 and TRBJ2-3; no clear D gene. The origin of this receptor is a girl between 10 and 17 years old with multiple sclerosis. Sequenced: blood. DNA for the CDR3: TGTGCCACCAGCACGGTAGGTACGCAGTATTTC. Protein sequence: CATSTVGTQYF.